These 22 T cell receptor beta chains were all obtained from the same sample, sequenced in a study of Graves' ophthalmopathy and Graves' hyperthyroidism. The authors amplified TCR beta CDR3 regions from RNA transcripts. Second-round multiplex PCR came after a first-round RT-PCR that employed HTBI primers. TCRdb re-called the multiplex PCR reads through MiXCR, storing one row per CDR3 protein. The sample carries hundreds of thousands of distinct CDR3 sequences, under 25% recorded once. The sequenced sample consisted of peripheral blood. Receptors originate from a woman under 30 with stable Graves' hyperthyroidism.

This chain uses TRBV12-3 or TRBV12-4 with TRBJ2-7, with 7 bases that match TRBD1. This CDR3 is built from 15 residues. V shed 0 bases and J 6 bases; nucleotides not matched to a gene: 8. CDR3 in amino acids: CASSLAGRQGVEQYF. In DNA form, the CDR3 reads TGTGCCAGCAGTTTAGCGGGGCGGCAGGGGGTCGAGCAGTACTTC.

This clonotype was counted ten times or more. The rearrangement links TRBV5-6 to TRBJ1-2; a weak D match, TRBD1 (5 bases). Trimming took off 2 bases at V and 3 bases at J, with 8 bases between the two ends. Germline values: CDR1 SGHDT, CDR2 YYEEEE. The CDR3 has 13 amino acids. The CDR3 here is CASSFPGYYGYTF. The CDR3 coding sequence is TGTGCCAGCAGCTTTCCAGGGTACTATGGCTACACCTTC. The entire variable domain, with the rest obtained from reference TRBV5-6 and TRBJ1-2, is as follows: DAGVTQSPTHLIKTRGQQVTLRCSPKSGHDTVSWYQQALGQGPQFIFQYYEEEERQRGNFPDRFSGHQFPNYSSELNVNALLLGDSALYLCASSFPGYYGYTFGSGTRLTVV.

This clonotype has ten or more counts. The rearrangement joins TRBV7-9 to TRBJ1-6, with a possible D match to TRBD1 (6 bases). Deletions cut 1 base from V and 8 bases from J, with 15 bases between. The CDR3 loop spans 16 amino acids. Germline-derived CDR1 and CDR2 are SEHNR and FQNEAQ (reference sequence). This chain's CDR3 is CASSLGGGGRYSPLHF. CDR3 DNA: TGTGCCAGCAGCTTAGGAGGGGGAGGACGGTATTCACCCCTCCACTTT.

CDR3 coding DNA: TGTGCCAGCACCCTTGGCGGAGGGGGGGGCAATGAGCAGTTCTTC. Translating gives CASTLGGGGGNEQFF. The V call is TRBV27, the J call TRBJ2-1; a weak D match, TRBD2 (7 bases). The germline V gene encodes CDR1 MNHEY and CDR2 SMNVEV (reference sequence). This CDR3 spans 15 amino acids. Trimming took 7 bases from V and 6 from J, leaving 19 bases between them.

This clonotype appeared many times. CDR3 sequence: CASSVKQGYTGELFF. Here the CDR3 DNA reads TGTGCCAGCAGCGTAAAACAGGGGTACACCGGGGAGCTGTTTTTT. The chain is built from TRBV7-2 and TRBJ2-2; 7 bases match TRBD1. V was clipped by 5 bases and J by 3 bases; unmatched bases: 6. CDR3 length: 15 residues. Per the germline V gene, CDR1 is SGHTA and CDR2 is FQGNSA.

Comments on this clonotype: An end of the junction differs from the germline gene, which may be a read error. V usage is TRBV6-5 and J usage is TRBJ1-1; weak D call: TRBD1 (5 bases). This CDR3 is 12 amino acids long. Germline V gene lookup returns CDR1 MNHEY and CDR2 SVGAGI. In DNA, the CDR3 is TGTGCCAGCATTTACGGGACTCTCGTAGCTTTCTTT. It translates to CASIYGTLVAFF.

This clonotype was counted at least ten times. This rearrangement joins TRBV2 to TRBJ2-7; 7 bases fit TRBD2. The CDR3 totals 14 residues. V shed 7 bases, J shed 5 bases, and the junction held 11 bases outside the gene matches. In germline, CDR1 is SNHLY, CDR2 FYNNEI. The chain's CDR3 is CASKMRGRLHEQYF. In DNA form, the CDR3 reads TGTGCCAGCAAGATGCGCGGGAGACTCCACGAGCAGTACTTC.

CDR3 DNA sequence: TGTGCCAGCAGCGTAGGCCCGGGAATGAACACTGAAGCTTTCTTT. This gives the protein CASSVGPGMNTEAFF. The chain carries TRBV9 and TRBJ1-1; D is unclear. With 0 bases removed from V and 0 bases from J, the gap between germline ends came to 9 bases. The CDR3 has 15 residues. Germline assignment: CDR1 SGDLS and CDR2 YYNGEE.

This clonotype was observed at least ten times. The chain combines TRBV12-3 or TRBV12-4 with TRBJ2-5; 10 bases line up with TRBD2. The CDR3 has 15 amino acids. J lost 4 bases, V lost 1 base, and 3 bases had no gene match. CDR3 coding DNA: TGTGCCAGCAGTTTAGGGCTAGCGGGGGCAGAGACCCAGTACTTC. Translating it yields CASSLGLAGAETQYF.

This clonotype was detected only a few times. This chain joins TRBV20-1 and TRBJ2-5; D is possibly TRBD1 (6 bases). The CDR3 covers 15 residues. Germline CDR1 reads DFQATT; CDR2 reads SNEGSKA (reference sequence). Trimming removed 6 bases from V and 4 bases from J, with 21 bases in between. CDR3 in DNA: TGCAGTGCGACTAACCCACAGGGTTTGGGAGAGACCCAGTACTTC. Its protein product is CSATNPQGLGETQYF.

At least ten counts were recorded for this clonotype. The genes are TRBV30 and TRBJ2-4; D is perhaps TRBD2 (7 bases). CDR1 is GTSNPN and CDR2 is SVGIG in the germline V gene (reference sequence). With 3 bases removed from V and 8 bases from J, the gap between germline ends came to 17 bases. CDR3 size: 14 residues. This CDR3 reads CAWSLGGASHIQYF. The CDR3 bases are TGTGCCTGGAGCCTGGGGGGGGCAAGTCACATTCAGTACTTC.

This clonotype was recorded many times. The rearrangement uses TRBV5-1 and TRBJ1-2, with 9 bases matching TRBD1. Losses at the gene ends were 1 base for V and 3 bases for J; bases not matched to a gene: 7. Germline values: CDR1 SGHRS, CDR2 YFSETQ. The CDR3 contains 16 residues. CDR3 loop: CASSLFGQGLDYGYTF. In DNA, the CDR3 is TGCGCCAGCAGCTTGTTCGGACAGGGGCTAGACTATGGCTACACCTTC.

To note about this clonotype: One end of the junction is discordant with germline, which a read error may explain. The rearrangement uses TRBV12-3 or TRBV12-4 and TRBJ1-2; D possibly corresponds to TRBD1 (5 bases). The CDR3 consists of 14 residues. The CDR3 spells CASSLRGVYYGYTF. For the CDR3, the DNA is TGTGCCAGCAGTTTACGGGGGGTATACTATGGGTACACCTTC.

This clonotype showed up many times. V is TRBV15 and J is TRBJ2-5, with TRBD1 identical over 7 bases. Germline V gives CDR1 LNHNV, CDR2 YYDKDF (reference sequence). J gave up 5 bases and V 4 bases, and 7 bases lay outside the gene matches. CDR3 length equals 14 residues. CDR3 sequence reads: CATSTTGEGETQYF. The CDR3 coding sequence is TGTGCCACCAGCACCACAGGGGAAGGGGAGACCCAGTACTTC.

This clonotype showed up many times. The genes are TRBV24-1 and TRBJ2-3; no clear D. The CDR3 is made up of 14 amino acids. Germline V gene lookup returns CDR1 KGHDR and CDR2 SFDVKD. V was cut by 7 bases and J by 4 bases, with 14 bases left in between. This CDR3 reads CATSLRSSSDTQYF. Written as DNA, the CDR3 is TGTGCCACCAGCCTCAGGTCGAGCTCAGATACGCAGTATTTT.

This clonotype was found a few times. V gene TRBV6-1 combines with J gene TRBJ2-7; TRBD1 aligns across 9 bases. Germline CDR1 and CDR2: MNHNS and SASEGT. Trimming at V came to 5 bases and at J to 2 bases, leaving 7 bases not matched to a gene. The CDR3 covers 15 residues. As DNA, the CDR3 is TGTGCCAGCAGTCGAGAGGGACAGGGTCCCTACGAGCAGTACTTC. Its translation is CASSREGQGPYEQYF.

This clonotype was detected many times. The chain has TRBV11-2 and TRBJ1-1, with no clear D. The CDR3 runs 15 residues. Trimming stripped 1 base from V and 2 bases from J, with 11 bases between. CDR1 and CDR2 (germline): SGHAT, FQNNGV. CDR3 in amino acids: CASSLVRGINTEAFF. The CDR3 DNA sequence: TGTGCCAGCAGCTTAGTTCGGGGTATTAACACTGAAGCTTTCTTT.

There are a few counts of this clonotype. V is TRBV11-2 and J is TRBJ1-2, with 10 positions matching TRBD1. The CDR3 has 15 residues. In germline, CDR1 is SGHAT, CDR2 FQNNGV. With 0 bases clipped from V and 8 bases from J, the junction kept 6 bases outside the gene matches. The CDR3, as DNA: TGTGCCAGCAGCTTAGACCCGGGACAGGGGAGAGGCTACACCTTC. The encoded protein is CASSLDPGQGRGYTF.

There are many counts of this clonotype. V usage is TRBV5-1 and J usage is TRBJ1-6, with 9 bases lining up with TRBD1. The CDR3 is 15 residues long. Germline values: CDR1 SGHRS, CDR2 YFSETQ. V lost 4 bases, J lost 3 bases, and 2 bases stayed unmatched. The CDR3 here is CASSRTGDYNSPLHF. The CDR3 bases are TGCGCCAGCAGCCGGACAGGGGACTATAATTCACCCCTCCACTTT.

The chain employs TRBV20-1 and TRBJ1-2; possibly TRBD1 for D (5 bases). Trimming took off 5 bases at V and 7 bases at J, with 14 bases between the two ends. The CDR3 extends over 12 amino acids. Germline V lookup: CDR1 DFQATT, CDR2 SNEGSKA (reference sequence). The CDR3 loop reads CSAFRRASGYTF. CDR3 nucleotides: TGCAGTGCTTTTCGCAGGGCGTCTGGCTACACCTTC.

V and J are TRBV24-1 and TRBJ2-3, with D unresolved. Trimming removed 11 bases at V and 6 bases at J, with 8 bases between. This CDR3 region has 10 residues. The germline V gene encodes CDR1 KGHDR and CDR2 SFDVKD. The CDR3 DNA sequence: TGTGCCAACAGAGTGGATACGCAGTATTTT. This translates into CANRVDTQYF.

This clonotype showed up many times. The J gene is TRBJ2-2, the V gene TRBV30; D is unclear. Trimming took 4 bases from V and 6 from J, leaving 12 bases between them. From germline, CDR1 is GTSNPN and CDR2 SVGIG (reference sequence). The CDR3 has 13 residues. The DNA for the CDR3 is TGTGCCTGGACGGCACTTTCGGCCGGGGAGCTGTTTTTT. It codes for CAWTALSAGELFF.